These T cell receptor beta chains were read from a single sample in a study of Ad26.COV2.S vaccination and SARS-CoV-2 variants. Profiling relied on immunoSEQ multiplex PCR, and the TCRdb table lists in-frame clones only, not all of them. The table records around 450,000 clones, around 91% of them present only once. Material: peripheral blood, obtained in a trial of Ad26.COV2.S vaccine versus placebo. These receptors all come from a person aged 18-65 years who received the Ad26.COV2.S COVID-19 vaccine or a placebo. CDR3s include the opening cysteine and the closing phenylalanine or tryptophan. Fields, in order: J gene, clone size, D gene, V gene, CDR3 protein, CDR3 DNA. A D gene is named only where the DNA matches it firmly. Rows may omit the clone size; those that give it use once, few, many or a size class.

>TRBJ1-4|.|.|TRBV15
CATSRVSLNEKLFF
TGTGCCACCAGCAGGGTCAGCCTTAATGAAAAACTGTTTTTT
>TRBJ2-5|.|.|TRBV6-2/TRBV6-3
CASSYGGGETQYF
TGTGCCAGCAGTTACGGGGGAGGCGAGACCCAGTACTTC
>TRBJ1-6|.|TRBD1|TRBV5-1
CASSLGQGDSSYNSPLHF
TGCGCCAGCAGCTTGGGACAGGGGGACAGCTCCTATAATTCACCCCTCCACTTT
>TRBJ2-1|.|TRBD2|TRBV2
CARGREGTSENNEQFF
TGTGCCAGGGGACGTGAAGGGACTAGCGAGAACAATGAGCAGTTCTTC
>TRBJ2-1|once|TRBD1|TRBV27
CASSPPGQGGNEQFF
TGTGCCAGCAGTCCGCCGGGACAGGGCGGCAATGAGCAGTTCTTC
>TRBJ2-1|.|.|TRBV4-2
CASSQEKPLLRDNEQFF
TGTGCCAGCAGCCAAGAGAAGCCACTACTGAGAGACAATGAGCAGTTCTTC
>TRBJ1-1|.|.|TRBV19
CASSIDQGGGTEAFF
TGTGCCAGTAGTATAGACCAGGGTGGCGGCACTGAAGCTTTCTTT
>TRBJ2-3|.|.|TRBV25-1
CASSEQGRGHTDTQYF
TGTGCCAGCAGTGAACAGGGGAGGGGGCACACAGATACGCAGTATTTT
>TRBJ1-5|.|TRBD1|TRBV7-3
CASSLDRGQPQHF
TGTGCCAGCAGCTTAGACAGGGGACAGCCCCAGCATTTT
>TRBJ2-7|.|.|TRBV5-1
CASSRGVEQYF
TGCGCCAGCAGCCGAGGGGTCGAGCAGTACTTC
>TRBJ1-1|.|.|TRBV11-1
CASSLYDVAEAFF
TGTGCCAGCAGCTTATATGATGTGGCTGAAGCTTTCTTT
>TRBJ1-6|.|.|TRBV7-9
CASSFIEGPPNSPLHF
TGTGCCAGCAGCTTCATCGAGGGGCCTCCTAATTCACCCCTCCACTTT
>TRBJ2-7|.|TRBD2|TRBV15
CATSRERSGGVETYEQYF
TGTGCCACCAGCAGAGAGCGTAGTGGGGGGGTTGAGACCTACGAGCAGTACTTC
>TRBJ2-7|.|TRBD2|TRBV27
CASSFLSASGIYEQYF
TGTGCCAGCAGTTTTCTATCGGCTAGCGGGATTTACGAGCAGTACTTC
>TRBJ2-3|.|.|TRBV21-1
CANLAGGPARLTKDTQYF
TGTGCCAACCTAGCGGGAGGGCCGGCCCGCTTAACAAAAGATACGCAGTATTTT
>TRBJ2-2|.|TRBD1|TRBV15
CATSWDRAAGELFF
TGTGCCACCAGCTGGGACAGGGCCGCCGGGGAGCTGTTTTTT
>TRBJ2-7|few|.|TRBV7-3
CASSLTGSSHEQYF
TGTGCCAGCAGCTTAACCGGTTCCAGCCACGAGCAGTACTTC
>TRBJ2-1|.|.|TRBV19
CASSIGLASSSYNEQFF
TGTGCCAGTAGTATAGGCCTAGCTTCTAGCTCCTACAATGAGCAGTTCTTC
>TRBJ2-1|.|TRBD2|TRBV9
CASSVATGGLAGGEQFF
TGTGCCAGCAGCGTAGCTACTGGGGGACTAGCGGGAGGTGAGCAGTTCTTC
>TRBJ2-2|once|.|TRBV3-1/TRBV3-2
CASSQVNTGELFF
TGTGCCAGCAGCCAAGTAAACACCGGGGAGCTGTTTTTT
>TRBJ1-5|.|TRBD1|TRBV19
CASSIGLRRQGYSNQPQHF
TGTGCCAGTAGTATAGGTCTTAGGAGACAGGGTTATAGCAATCAGCCCCAGCATTTT
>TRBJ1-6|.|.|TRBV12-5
CASGLGGNSPLHF
TGTGCTAGTGGTTTGGGGGGGAATTCACCCCTCCACTTT
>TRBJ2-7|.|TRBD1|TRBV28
CASSLKGTVVGTGSYEQYF
TGTGCCAGCAGTTTAAAGGGAACCGTAGTCGGGACAGGGTCCTACGAGCAGTACTTC
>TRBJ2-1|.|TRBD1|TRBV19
CASSATGADEQFF
TGTGCCAGTAGTGCAACAGGGGCAGATGAGCAGTTCTTC
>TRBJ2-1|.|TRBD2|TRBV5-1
CASSLEWGLAGDNEQFF
TGCGCCAGCAGCTTGGAATGGGGACTAGCGGGAGACAATGAGCAGTTCTTC
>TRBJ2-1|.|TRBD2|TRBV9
CASSGTSGSNNEQFF
TGTGCCAGCAGCGGAACTAGCGGGAGTAACAATGAGCAGTTCTTC
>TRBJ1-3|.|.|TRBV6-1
CASSEPRGHSGNTIYF
TGTGCCAGCAGTGAACCCAGGGGCCACTCTGGAAACACCATATATTTT
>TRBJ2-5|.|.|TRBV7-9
CASSLPLPGETQYF
TGTGCCAGCAGCTTACCGTTACCCGGAGAGACCCAGTACTTC
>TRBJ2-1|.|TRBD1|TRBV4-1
CASSHNPRDRAYNEQFF
TGCGCCAGCAGCCATAACCCCCGGGACAGGGCTTACAATGAGCAGTTCTTC
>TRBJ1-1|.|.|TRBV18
CASSQGRNTEAFF
TGTGCCAGCTCACAGGGCAGGAACACTGAAGCTTTCTTT
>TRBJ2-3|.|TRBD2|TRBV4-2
CASSQNPSGGADTQYF
TGTGCCAGCAGCCAAAACCCTAGCGGGGGGGCAGATACGCAGTATTTT
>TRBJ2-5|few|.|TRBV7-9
CASSLTNQETQYF
TGTGCCAGCAGCTTGACCAACCAAGAGACCCAGTACTTC
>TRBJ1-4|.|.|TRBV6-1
CASSAQGAFAIMREKLFF
TGTGCCAGCAGTGCACAGGGAGCATTTGCCATCATGAGGGAAAAACTGTTTTTT
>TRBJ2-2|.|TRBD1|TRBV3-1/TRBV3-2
CASSHTGSGGGELFF
TGTGCCAGCAGCCACACAGGGTCAGGGGGCGGGGAGCTGTTTTTT